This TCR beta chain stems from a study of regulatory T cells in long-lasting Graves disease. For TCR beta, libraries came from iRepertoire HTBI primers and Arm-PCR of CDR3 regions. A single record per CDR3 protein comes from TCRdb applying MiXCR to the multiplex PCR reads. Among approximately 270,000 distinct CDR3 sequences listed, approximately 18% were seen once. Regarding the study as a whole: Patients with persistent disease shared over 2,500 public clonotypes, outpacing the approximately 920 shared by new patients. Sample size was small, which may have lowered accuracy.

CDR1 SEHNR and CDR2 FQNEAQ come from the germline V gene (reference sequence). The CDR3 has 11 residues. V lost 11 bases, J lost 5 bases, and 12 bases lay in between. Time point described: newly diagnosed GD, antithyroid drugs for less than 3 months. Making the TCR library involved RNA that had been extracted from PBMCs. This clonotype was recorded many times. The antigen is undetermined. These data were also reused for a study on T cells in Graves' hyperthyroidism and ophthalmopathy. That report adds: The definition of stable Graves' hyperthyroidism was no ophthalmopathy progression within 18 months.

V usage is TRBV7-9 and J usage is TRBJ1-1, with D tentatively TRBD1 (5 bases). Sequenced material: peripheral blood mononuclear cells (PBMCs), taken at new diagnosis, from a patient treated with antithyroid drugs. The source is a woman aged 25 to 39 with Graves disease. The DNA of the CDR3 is TGTGCCCAACCCGGGGGGACTGAAGCTTTCTTT. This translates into CAQPGGTEAFF.